This TCR beta chain derives from a study of T cell responses to AZD1222 COVID-19 vaccine. Per germline, CDR1 MNHEY and CDR2 SVGEGT. This CDR3 spans 15 amino acids. Trimming at V came to 4 bases and at J to 5 bases, leaving 3 bases not matched to a gene. The method was immunoSEQ multiplex PCR; TCRdb's version includes in-frame clones alone and lacks a portion of them. This sample has around 78,000 clones, with 70% to 85% found just once. The sequence was collected from an adult in good health. Here the sequenced sample was peripheral blood, taken on day 0 of AZD1222 vaccination. This rearrangement joins TRBV6-2 or TRBV6-3 to TRBJ2-2, with 11 bases lining up with TRBD2. CDR3 loop: CASSSSGRTTGELFF. The DNA for the CDR3 is TGTGCCAGCAGTTCTAGCGGGAGGACTACCGGGGAGCTGTTTTTT.